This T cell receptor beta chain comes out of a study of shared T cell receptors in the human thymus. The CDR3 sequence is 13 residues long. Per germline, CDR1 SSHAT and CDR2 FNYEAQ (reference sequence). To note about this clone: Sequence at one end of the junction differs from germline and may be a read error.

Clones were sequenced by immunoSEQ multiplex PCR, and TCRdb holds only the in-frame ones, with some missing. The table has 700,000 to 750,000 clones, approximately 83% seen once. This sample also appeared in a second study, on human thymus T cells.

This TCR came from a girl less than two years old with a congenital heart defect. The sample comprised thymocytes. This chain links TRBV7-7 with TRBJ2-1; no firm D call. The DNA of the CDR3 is TGTGCTAGCAGCTTACGCGGCCACAATGAGCAGTTCTTC. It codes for CASSLRGHNEQFF.